Below, 21 T cell receptor beta chains from the same sample are listed, as sequenced in a study of PD-L1 blockade in urothelial cancer. Using immunoSEQ multiplex PCR, the repertoire was profiled, and TCRdb retains in-frame clones only, with some absent. The sample lists approximately 51,000 clones; about 86% were seen once. Sequenced material: PBMCs, taken around atezolizumab (anti-PD-L1) treatment. The receptors were gathered from a man aged 55-75 years with urothelial cancer.

The chain links TRBV7-2 to TRBJ2-2; 7 bases map to TRBD2. The CDR3 extends over 16 amino acids. CDR1 and CDR2 (germline): SGHTA, FQGNSA. J gave up 7 bases and V 4 bases, and 12 bases lay outside the gene matches. The DNA of the CDR3 is TGTGCCAGCAGCTGGCGACTAGCCTCTGGGATCGGGGAGCTGTTTTTT. Amino acids: CASSWRLASGIGELFF. Variable domain in full (rest from reference TRBV7-2 and TRBJ2-2): GAGVSQSPSNKVTEKGKDVELRCDPISGHTALYWYRQSLGQGLEFLIYFQGNSAPDKSGLPSDRFSAERTGGSVSTLTIQRTQQEDSAVYLCASSWRLASGIGELFFGEGSRLTVL.

This clone was recorded once. The J gene is TRBJ2-7, the V gene TRBV6-5; D is undetermined. Germline V lookup: CDR1 MNHEY, CDR2 SVGAGI. Trimming shortened V by 8 bases and J by 2 bases, and 16 bases separated the two germline ends. The CDR3 covers 14 residues. DNA for the CDR3: TGTGCCAGCCACCCGAACAGACCCACCTACGAGCAGTACTTC. Translating gives CASHPNRPTYEQYF.

V gene TRBV15 combines with J gene TRBJ2-7; D uncertain. The CDR3 sequence is 15 residues long. CDR1 and CDR2 (germline): LNHNV, YYDKDF (reference sequence). The V end was cut by 0 bases, the J end by 2 bases, with 11 bases between. The CDR3 protein is CATSRETSKTYEQYF. CDR3 nucleotide sequence: TGTGCCACCAGCAGAGAAACTTCGAAAACCTACGAGCAGTACTTC.

This rearrangement joins TRBV5-4 to TRBJ1-2, with a weak D call TRBD1 (6 bases). Germline CDR1 SGHNT, CDR2 YYREEE (reference sequence). V lost 2 bases and J lost 8, with 19 bases in between. The CDR3 length is 15 residues. The CDR3 reads CASSLPAGVSQGYTF. CDR3 nucleotides: TGTGCCAGCAGCTTACCCGCAGGGGTTTCACAGGGCTACACCTTC.

The chain joins TRBV11-3 to TRBJ2-6; 7 nucleotides align to TRBD1. J lost 3 bases, V lost 5 bases, and 16 bases had no gene match. Germline V gives CDR1 SGHNT, CDR2 YENEEA. CDR3 length: 19 residues. The CDR3: CASSLPLRQGEIGANVLTF. CDR3 DNA: TGTGCCAGCAGCCTCCCGCTAAGACAGGGTGAAATTGGGGCCAACGTCCTGACTTTC.

V is TRBV30 and J is TRBJ2-7; 14 bases are a match to TRBD2. The CDR3 is 14 residues long. J gave up 6 bases and V 2 bases, and 3 bases lay outside the gene matches. The V gene's germline CDR1 is GTSNPN and CDR2 SVGIG (reference sequence). In DNA, the CDR3 is TGTGCCTGGAGTCGACTAGCGGGAGGGTCCGAGCAGTACTTC. Protein product: CAWSRLAGGSEQYF.

The rearrangement links TRBV9 to TRBJ2-5, with 14 bases that match TRBD2. The trim removed 0 bases at V and 4 bases at J, leaving 5 bases unmatched. The V gene's germline CDR1 is SGDLS and CDR2 YYNGEE. This CDR3 is 17 amino acids long. This CDR3 is CASSVGLAGGPGETQYF. CDR3 coding DNA: TGTGCCAGCAGCGTAGGACTAGCGGGGGGGCCGGGAGAGACCCAGTACTTC.

The chain has TRBV28 and TRBJ1-4; perhaps TRBD1 as D (5 bases). Per germline, CDR1 MDHEN and CDR2 SYDVKM. The CDR3 sequence is 14 residues long. V was cut by 3 bases and J by 7 bases, with 12 bases left in between. CDR3 in amino acids: CASSLVQGGEKLFF. In DNA form, the CDR3 reads TGTGCCAGCAGTTTGGTGCAGGGTGGTGAAAAACTGTTTTTT. The variable domain in full, with the rest retrieved from reference TRBV28 and TRBJ1-4, is DVKVTQSSRYLVKRTGEKVFLECVQDMDHENMFWYRQDPGLGLRLIYFSYDVKMKEKGDIPEGYSVSREKKERFSLILESASTNQTSMYLCASSLVQGGEKLFFGSGTQLSVL.

The V and J genes are TRBV27 and TRBJ2-7, with 8 bases that match TRBD2. The germline gives CDR1 MNHEY, CDR2 SMNVEV (reference sequence). Trimming cost V 8 bases and J 0 bases; bases outside gene matches: 15. This CDR3 has 17 residues. CDR3 loop: CASLPPPELADSYEQYF. In DNA, the CDR3 is TGTGCCAGCTTACCCCCCCCCGAACTAGCGGACTCCTACGAGCAGTACTTC.

The chain joins TRBV19 to TRBJ1-5; TRBD1 aligns across 11 bases. The CDR3 loop spans 17 amino acids. Germline V lookup: CDR1 LNHDA, CDR2 SQIVND (reference sequence). J was trimmed by 6 bases and V by 7 bases; bases with no gene match: 14. The CDR3 sequence: CASTLRSGQGAVQPQHF. Here the CDR3 DNA reads TGTGCCAGTACCCTGAGGTCCGGACAGGGGGCGGTTCAGCCCCAGCATTTT.

This clone was observed a handful of times. The chain has TRBV28 and TRBJ2-3; a weak D match, TRBD1 (6 bases). This CDR3 contains 13 residues. From germline, CDR1 is MDHEN and CDR2 SYDVKM. The ends were cut back, 5 bases at V and 7 bases at J, with 13 bases in the middle. For the CDR3, the DNA is TGTGCCAGCAGTCAACAGGGAAGCAATACGCAGTATTTT. It codes for CASSQQGSNTQYF.

The rearrangement joins TRBV9 to TRBJ2-2; 10 positions agree with TRBD2. Germline values: CDR1 SGDLS, CDR2 YYNGEE. This CDR3 is 16 amino acids long. J gave up 5 bases and V 1 base, and 5 bases lay outside the gene matches. The CDR3 DNA reads as TGTGCCAGCAGCGTACTAGCGGGGGTGAGGACCGGGGAGCTGTTTTTT. Its translation: CASSVLAGVRTGELFF.

DNA for the CDR3: TGTGCCAGCAGTGAAGCTAGGTGGGAGGACGAGCAGTACTTC. This gives the protein CASSEARWEDEQYF. The chain couples TRBV2 to TRBJ2-7; D is perhaps TRBD2 (6 bases). The CDR3 loop spans 14 amino acids. In germline, CDR1 is SNHLY, CDR2 FYNNEI. The V end lost 0 bases, the J end lost 5 bases, and 11 bases lay between the germline ends.

In its sample, this clone was seen a few times. The J gene is TRBJ1-3, the V gene TRBV30; 7 bases fit TRBD1. The CDR3 consists of 14 residues. J gave up 9 bases and V 2 bases, and 10 bases lay outside the gene matches. CDR1 and CDR2 (germline): GTSNPN, SVGIG (reference sequence). In DNA form, the CDR3 reads TGTGCCTGGAGTACAGGGGTTCCTTCGCGCACCATATATTTT. Amino acid sequence: CAWSTGVPSRTIYF.

The chain joins TRBV5-5 to TRBJ2-3; 7 nucleotides align to TRBD1. J lost 6 bases, V lost 4 bases, and 14 bases had no gene match. Germline V gene lookup returns CDR1 SGHKS and CDR2 YYEKEE (reference sequence). This CDR3 has 16 amino acids. The CDR3 here is CASSLISDRVGDTQYF. The CDR3 DNA reads TGTGCCAGCAGCCTTATATCCGACAGGGTGGGGGATACGCAGTATTTT.

The CDR3 here is CASSSPGTGLRETQYF. For the CDR3, the DNA is TGTGCCAGCAGCTCACCCGGGACAGGGCTTCGGGAGACCCAGTACTTC. This chain uses TRBV7-9 with TRBJ2-5; 9 nucleotides match TRBD1. The V gene's germline CDR1 is SEHNR and CDR2 FQNEAQ (reference sequence). Trimming took 4 bases from V and 5 from J; bases not matched to a gene: 11. This CDR3 is 16 amino acids long.

The chain combines TRBV7-2 with TRBJ2-3, with 9 positions matching TRBD2. The length of the CDR3 is 16 residues. Germline-derived CDR1 and CDR2 are SGHTA and FQGNSA. V lost 1 base and J lost 6; bases outside the gene matches: 8. CDR3 bases: TGTGCCAGCAGCTTAGGGGTGGCGGGGGGGCGTGATACGCAGTATTTT. The encoded protein is CASSLGVAGGRDTQYF.

V and J are TRBV9 and TRBJ2-1; tentative D call: TRBD2 (6 bases). This CDR3 contains 14 residues. CDR1 SGDLS and CDR2 YYNGEE come from the germline V gene. V was pared by 4 bases and J by 4 bases, with 12 bases between. CDR3 in DNA: TGTGCCAGCAGCACCCGCGGACTATACAATGAGCAGTTCTTC. Its translation is CASSTRGLYNEQFF. The full variable domain, rest sourced from reference TRBV9 and TRBJ2-1, is DSGVTQTPKHLITATGQRVTLRCSPRSGDLSVYWYQQSLDQGLQFLIQYYNGEERAKGNILERFSAQQFPDLHSELNLSSLELGDSALYFCASSTRGLYNEQFFGPGTRLTVL.

The J gene is TRBJ1-6, the V gene TRBV6-4; perhaps TRBD1 as D (6 bases). V was clipped by 3 bases and J by 11 bases, with 14 bases between them. The CDR3 spans 14 residues. From germline, CDR1 is MRHNA and CDR2 SNTAGT. The CDR3 is CASSDWAGETPLHF. Written as DNA, the CDR3 is TGTGCCAGCAGTGATTGGGCAGGGGAGACACCCCTCCACTTT.

A few counts support this clone. The chain couples TRBV11-3 to TRBJ1-1; D is possibly TRBD1 (5 bases). V gave up 5 bases and J gave up 5 bases, with 15 bases separating them. The length of the CDR3 is 14 residues. Germline CDR1 SGHNT, CDR2 YENEEA. The CDR3 region is CASSLSQGATEAFF. Written as DNA, the CDR3 is TGTGCCAGCAGCCTCTCCCAAGGGGCTACTGAAGCTTTCTTT.

The CDR3 sequence: CASSGGLAGGRETQYF. The CDR3 DNA reads TGCGCCAGCAGCGGGGGACTAGCGGGGGGGCGCGAGACCCAGTACTTC. This rearrangement joins TRBV5-1 to TRBJ2-5; the match to TRBD2 covers 16 bases. The CDR3 contains 16 residues. Germline lookup yields CDR1 SGHRS and CDR2 YFSETQ. The V segment lost 4 bases and the J segment 5 bases; nucleotides outside the gene matches: 5.